A selection of T cell receptor beta chains follows, all from one sample in a study of CD8+ T cells in alopecia areata. The repertoire was sequenced with immunoSEQ multiplex PCR; TCRdb's copy has only in-frame clones and lacks some. Among some 130,000 clones listed, roughly 50% were seen once. The starting material was CD8+ T cells sorted from blood, obtained at week 4, from a patient treated with tofacitinib. The receptors here all came from a human donor with alopecia areata. Each CDR3 is given with its conserved first and last residue. A D gene is named only where the DNA matches it firmly. Rows may omit the clone size; those that give it use once, few, many or a size class.

NA,TRBV2,TRBJ1-5,once,TGTGCCAGCTTGGGGGAGACTCAGCCCCAGCATTTT,CASLGETQPQHF
NA,TRBV9,TRBJ2-6,NA,TGTGCCAGCAGCGTAGGAGGTGGGTGGCCCACTGGGGCCAACGTCCTGACTTTC,CASSVGGGWPTGANVLTF
NA,TRBV6-5,TRBJ1-5,NA,TGTGCCAGCAGCCCCCGGGGGGAGCGGAATCAGCCCCAGCATTTT,CASSPRGERNQPQHF
NA,TRBV6-1,TRBJ1-2,NA,TGTGCCAGCAGTGCATGGCCGGACAGTCGAGATGGCTACACCTTC,CASSAWPDSRDGYTF
TRBD1,TRBV30,TRBJ2-2,few,TGTGCCTGGTCTACCGGGACAGGGATCACCGGGGAGCTGTTTTTT,CAWSTGTGITGELFF
NA,TRBV7-9,TRBJ1-1,NA,TGTGCCCTTCGGGAAGAGAACACTGAAGCTTTCTTT,CALREENTEAFF
NA,TRBV5-1,TRBJ2-4,NA,TGCGCCAGCAGAAGTGGGGGACAAGCCAAAAACATTCAGTACTTC,CASRSGGQAKNIQYF
NA,TRBV2,TRBJ2-5,NA,TGTGCCAGCAGTGGGGCGGGCCTGGAGACCCAGTACTTC,CASSGAGLETQYF
TRBD2,TRBV27,TRBJ2-1,NA,TGTGCCAGCAGTTTAGTGGCGGCGGGGGGCTCAAATGAGCAGTTCTTC,CASSLVAAGGSNEQFF
TRBD1,TRBV27,TRBJ1-2,NA,TGTGCCAGCAGTCTTACAGGGGACTATGGCTACACCTTC,CASSLTGDYGYTF
NA,TRBV6-5,TRBJ1-4,NA,TGTGCCAGCAGTTACGAAGGCGGCTATTACGAAAAACTGTTTTTT,CASSYEGGYYEKLFF
TRBD2,TRBV9,TRBJ2-3,NA,TGTGCCAGCAGCGCCGAGGACCGGGGGGTGACAGATACGCAGTATTTT,CASSAEDRGVTDTQYF
NA,TRBV19,TRBJ1-2,NA,TGTGCCAGTTCCCCAGGAGAAAACTATGGCTACACCTTC,CASSPGENYGYTF
NA,TRBV25-1,TRBJ2-7,NA,TGTGCCAGCAGTGGAAGGGACACCTACTACGAGCAGTACTTC,CASSGRDTYYEQYF
TRBD1,TRBV5-6,TRBJ2-3,NA,TGTGCCAGCAGCTTGGCCGAGACAGGGGGTACAGATACGCAGTATTTT,CASSLAETGGTDTQYF
NA,TRBV27,TRBJ2-2,few,TGTGCCAGCAGTCCCGGCAGGGGAGAATTGAACACCGGGGAGCTGTTTTTT,CASSPGRGELNTGELFF
NA,TRBV7-8,TRBJ1-5,few,TGTGCCAGCTCTGAATACAATCAGCCCCAGCATTTT,CASSEYNQPQHF
TRBD1,TRBV5-1,TRBJ2-7,NA,TGCGCCAGCAGCAACCCGGACAGGTACGAGCAGTACTTC,CASSNPDRYEQYF
NA,TRBV29-1,TRBJ2-3,once,TGCAGCGTTGGTACAGAAGGACGGGGTAATAGTGGGCAGTATTTT,CSVGTEGRGNSGQYF
NA,TRBV11-2,TRBJ2-5,NA,TGTGCCAGCAGCTATACTAGAGGGGAGACCCAGTACTTC,CASSYTRGETQYF
TRBD1,TRBV7-2,TRBJ2-7,NA,TGTGCCAGCAGCTTCCGGACAGGGGACGACGAGCAGTACTTC,CASSFRTGDDEQYF
TRBD2,TRBV9,TRBJ2-4,few,TGTGCCAGCAGCGAGAGGGAGGGTGCCAAAAACATTCAGTACTTC,CASSEREGAKNIQYF
NA,TRBV29-1,TRBJ2-3,NA,TGCAGCGTTAGGGGTATAGGCGGCACAGATACGCAGTATTTT,CSVRGIGGTDTQYF
NA,TRBV9,TRBJ2-5,NA,TGTGCCAGCAGCCCGCAGGACCCGCCGGAGACCCAGTACTTC,CASSPQDPPETQYF
NA,TRBV19,TRBJ1-5,few,TGTGCCAGTAGTACCTCGGGGGAGAGCAATCAGCCCCAGCATTTT,CASSTSGESNQPQHF
NA,TRBV11-1,TRBJ1-1,few,TGTGCCAGCAGAGGCAGGGGTTTTTCGGCTGAAGCTTTCTTT,CASRGRGFSAEAFF
NA,TRBV29-1,TRBJ2-5,NA,TGCAGCGTTGAAGATCTCGAGACCCAGTACTTC,CSVEDLETQYF
TRBD2,TRBV5-4,TRBJ2-1,NA,TGTGCCAGCAGCTTCCAACTAGCGGGGGGGTACAATGAGCAGTTCTTC,CASSFQLAGGYNEQFF